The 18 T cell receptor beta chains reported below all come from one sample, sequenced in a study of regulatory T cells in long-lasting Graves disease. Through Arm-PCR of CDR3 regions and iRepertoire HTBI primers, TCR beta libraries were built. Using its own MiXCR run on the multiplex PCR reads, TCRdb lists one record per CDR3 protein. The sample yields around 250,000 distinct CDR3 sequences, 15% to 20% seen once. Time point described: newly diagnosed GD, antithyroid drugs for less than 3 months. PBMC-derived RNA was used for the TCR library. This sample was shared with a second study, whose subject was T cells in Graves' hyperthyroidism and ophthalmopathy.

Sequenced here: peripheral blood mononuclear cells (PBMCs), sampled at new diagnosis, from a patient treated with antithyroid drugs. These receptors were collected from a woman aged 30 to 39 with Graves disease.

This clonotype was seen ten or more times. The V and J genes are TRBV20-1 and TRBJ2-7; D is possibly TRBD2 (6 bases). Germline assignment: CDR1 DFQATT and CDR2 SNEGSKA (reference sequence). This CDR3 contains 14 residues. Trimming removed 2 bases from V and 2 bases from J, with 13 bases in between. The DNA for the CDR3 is TGCAGTGCTAGATCCGGGACTCTGACCTACGAGCAGTACTTC. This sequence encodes CSARSGTLTYEQYF.

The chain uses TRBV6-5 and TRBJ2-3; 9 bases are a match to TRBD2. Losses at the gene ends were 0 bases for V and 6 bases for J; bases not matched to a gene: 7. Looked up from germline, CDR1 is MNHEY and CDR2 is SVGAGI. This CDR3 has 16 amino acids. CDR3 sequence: CASSYSRASGDDTQYF. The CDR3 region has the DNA TGTGCCAGCAGTTACTCGAGGGCTAGCGGGGATGATACGCAGTATTTT.

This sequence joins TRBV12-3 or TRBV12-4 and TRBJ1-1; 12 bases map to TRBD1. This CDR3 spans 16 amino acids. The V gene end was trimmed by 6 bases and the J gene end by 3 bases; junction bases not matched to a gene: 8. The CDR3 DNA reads TGTGCCAGCAGGGGGACAGGGGGCTCAGAGGACACTGAAGCTTTCTTT. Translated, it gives CASRGTGGSEDTEAFF.

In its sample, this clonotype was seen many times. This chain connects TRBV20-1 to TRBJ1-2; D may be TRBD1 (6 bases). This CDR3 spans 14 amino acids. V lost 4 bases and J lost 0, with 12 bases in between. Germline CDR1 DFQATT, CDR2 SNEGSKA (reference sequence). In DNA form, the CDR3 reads TGCAGTGCTACCCACAGGGCAACTAACTATGGCTACACCTTC. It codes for CSATHRATNYGYTF.

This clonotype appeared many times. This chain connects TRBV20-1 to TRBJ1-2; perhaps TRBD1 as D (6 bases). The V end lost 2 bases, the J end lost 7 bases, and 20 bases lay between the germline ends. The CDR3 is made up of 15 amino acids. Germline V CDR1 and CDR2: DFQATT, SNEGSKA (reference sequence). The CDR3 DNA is TGCAGTGCTAGACATCTCCATGAGGGGGAAGCTGGCTACACCTTC. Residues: CSARHLHEGEAGYTF.

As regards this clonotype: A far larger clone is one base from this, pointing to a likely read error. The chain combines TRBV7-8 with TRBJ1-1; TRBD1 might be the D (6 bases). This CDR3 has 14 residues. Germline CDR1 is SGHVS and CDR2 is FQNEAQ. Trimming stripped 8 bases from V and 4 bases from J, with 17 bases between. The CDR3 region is CASSPDKGGTEAFF. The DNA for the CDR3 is TGTGCCAGCTCGCCAGACAAGGGGGGCACTGAAGCTTTCTTT. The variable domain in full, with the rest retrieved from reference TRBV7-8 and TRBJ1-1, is GAGVSQSPRYKVAKRGQDVALRCDPISGHVSLFWYQQALGQGPEFLTYFQNEAQLDKSGLPSDRFFAERPEGSVSTLKIQRTQQEDSAVYLCASSPDKGGTEAFFGQGTRLTVV.

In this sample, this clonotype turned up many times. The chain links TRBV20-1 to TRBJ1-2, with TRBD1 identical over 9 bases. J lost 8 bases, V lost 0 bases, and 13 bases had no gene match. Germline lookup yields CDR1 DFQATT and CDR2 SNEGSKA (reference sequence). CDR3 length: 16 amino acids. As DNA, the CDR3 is TGCAGTGCTAGAGACCAGGGACAGGGTGTTACTGGAGGCTACACCTTC. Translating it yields CSARDQGQGVTGGYTF.

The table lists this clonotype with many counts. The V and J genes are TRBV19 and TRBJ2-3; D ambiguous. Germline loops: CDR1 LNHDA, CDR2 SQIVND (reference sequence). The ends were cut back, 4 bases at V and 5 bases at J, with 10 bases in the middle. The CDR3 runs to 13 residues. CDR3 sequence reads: CASSTLVGDTQYF. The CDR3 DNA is TGTGCCAGTAGTACCCTGGTGGGAGATACGCAGTATTTT. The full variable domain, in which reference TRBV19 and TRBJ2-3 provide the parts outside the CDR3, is DGGITQSPKYLFRKEGQNVTLSCEQNLNHDAMYWYRQDPGQGLRLIYYSQIVNDFQKGDIAEGYSVSREKKESFPLTVTSAQKNPTAFYLCASSTLVGDTQYFGPGTRLTVL.

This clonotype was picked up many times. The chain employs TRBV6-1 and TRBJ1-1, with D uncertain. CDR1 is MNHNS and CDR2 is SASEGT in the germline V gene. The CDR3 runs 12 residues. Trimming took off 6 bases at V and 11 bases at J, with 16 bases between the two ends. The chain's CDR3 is CASSNPGLRAFF. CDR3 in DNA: TGTGCCAGCAGCAATCCCGGACTAAGGGCTTTCTTT.

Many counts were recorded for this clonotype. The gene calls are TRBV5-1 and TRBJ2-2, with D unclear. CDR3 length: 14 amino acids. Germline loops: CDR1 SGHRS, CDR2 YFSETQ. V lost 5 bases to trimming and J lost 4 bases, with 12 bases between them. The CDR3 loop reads CASSRQETTGELFF. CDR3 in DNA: TGCGCCAGCAGTAGGCAGGAGACCACCGGGGAGCTGTTTTTT.

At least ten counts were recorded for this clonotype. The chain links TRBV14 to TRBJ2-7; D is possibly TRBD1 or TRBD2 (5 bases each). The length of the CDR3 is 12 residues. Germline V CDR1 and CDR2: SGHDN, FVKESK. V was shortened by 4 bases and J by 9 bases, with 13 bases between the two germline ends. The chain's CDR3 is CASSLSEGTQYF. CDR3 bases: TGTGCCAGCAGCCTGAGTGAGGGGACGCAGTACTTC.

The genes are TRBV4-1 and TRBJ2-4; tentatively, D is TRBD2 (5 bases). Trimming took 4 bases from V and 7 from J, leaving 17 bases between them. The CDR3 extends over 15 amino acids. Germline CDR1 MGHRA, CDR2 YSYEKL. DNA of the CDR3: TGCGCCAGCAGCCGGGAGACGGGGTCTTTGAACATTCAGTACTTC. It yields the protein CASSRETGSLNIQYF.

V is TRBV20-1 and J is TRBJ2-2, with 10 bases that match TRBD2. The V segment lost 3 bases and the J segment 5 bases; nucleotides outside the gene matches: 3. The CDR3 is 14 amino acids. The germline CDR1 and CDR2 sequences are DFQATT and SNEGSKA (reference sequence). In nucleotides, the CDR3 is TGCAGTGCTAGGGTAGCGGGGGGTACCGGGGAGCTGTTTTTT. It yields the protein CSARVAGGTGELFF.

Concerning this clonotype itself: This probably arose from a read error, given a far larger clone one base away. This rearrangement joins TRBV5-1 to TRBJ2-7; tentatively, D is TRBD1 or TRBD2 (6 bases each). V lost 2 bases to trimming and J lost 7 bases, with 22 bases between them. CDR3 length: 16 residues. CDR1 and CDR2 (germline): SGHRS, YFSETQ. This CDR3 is CASSFGDRGRYNEQYF. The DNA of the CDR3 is TGCGCCAGCAGCTTTGGAGACCGGGGGCGATACAATGAGCAGTACTTC.

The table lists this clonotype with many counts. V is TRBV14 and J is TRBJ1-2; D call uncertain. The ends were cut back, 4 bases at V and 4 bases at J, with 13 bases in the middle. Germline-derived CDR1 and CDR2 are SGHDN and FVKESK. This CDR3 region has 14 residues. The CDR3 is CASSRPLDPYGYTF. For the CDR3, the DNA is TGTGCCAGCAGCCGACCCTTAGACCCCTATGGCTACACCTTC.

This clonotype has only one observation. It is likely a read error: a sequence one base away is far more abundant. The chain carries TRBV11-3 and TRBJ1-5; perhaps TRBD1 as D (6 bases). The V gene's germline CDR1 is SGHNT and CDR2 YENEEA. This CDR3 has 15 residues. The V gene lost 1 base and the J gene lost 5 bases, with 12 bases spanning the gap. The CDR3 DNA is TGTGCCAGCAGCTTAGCTCTGAGGGGGGATCAGCCCCAGCATTTT. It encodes CASSLALRGDQPQHF. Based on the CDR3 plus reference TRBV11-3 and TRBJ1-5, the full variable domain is EAGVVQSPRYKIIEKKQPVAFWCNPISGHNTLYWYLQNLGQGPELLIRYENEEAVDDSQLPKDRFSAERLKGVDSTLKIQPAELGDSAVYLCASSLALRGDQPQHFGDGTRLSIL.

The CDR3 region has the DNA TGCGCCAGCAGCCAAGCAGCGGGGGCAAACACCGGGGAGCTGTTTTTT. This gives the protein CASSQAAGANTGELFF. The chain carries TRBV4-1 and TRBJ2-2; TRBD2 matches at 8 bases. This CDR3 comprises 16 residues. Germline CDR1 reads MGHRA; CDR2 reads YSYEKL. The V segment lost 1 base and the J segment 2 bases; nucleotides outside the gene matches: 3.

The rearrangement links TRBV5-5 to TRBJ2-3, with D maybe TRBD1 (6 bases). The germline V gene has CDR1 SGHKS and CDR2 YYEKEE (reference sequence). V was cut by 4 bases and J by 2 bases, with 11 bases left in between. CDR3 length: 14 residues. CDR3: CASSEDRLTDTQYF. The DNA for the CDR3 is TGTGCCAGCAGCGAGGACAGACTCACAGATACGCAGTATTTT. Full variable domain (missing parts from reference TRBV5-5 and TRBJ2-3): DAGVTQSPTHLIKTRGQQVTLRCSPISGHKSVSWYQQVLGQGPQFIFQYYEKEERGRGNFPDRFSARQFPNYSSELNVNALLLGDSALYLCASSEDRLTDTQYFGPGTRLTVL.